A single sample is the source of the 16 T cell receptor beta chains below, sequenced in a study of control samples from healthy donors and cancer patients (dated by TCRdb to 2019 to 2021). Receptor libraries were prepared by the immunoSEQ multiplex PCR assay. The immuneACCESS repertoire file appears here via TCRdb, limited to in-frame rearrangements. These files lack a portion of the clones; in checked studies, under half of the deficit traces to unresolved V genes, and the cause of the others is not known. The table for this sample lists just over 9,000 clones; 91% of them were counted only once. The ten largest clones represent just under 20% of the sample. Specimen: PBMCs. These receptor sequences come from a man aged 55 to 70 with colorectal cancer.

V is TRBV11-3 and J is TRBJ1-6; TRBD1 aligns across 9 bases. Germline V lookup: CDR1 SGHNT, CDR2 YENEEA. This CDR3 has 15 residues. V gave up 5 bases and J gave up 7 bases; unmatched junction bases: 6. CDR3 in DNA: TGTGCCAGCAGCGTAACAGGGGGCGCAAATTCACCCCTCCACTTT. Amino acids: CASSVTGGANSPLHF. Using reference TRBV11-3 and TRBJ1-6 for the parts outside the CDR3, the full variable domain is EAGVVQSPRYKIIEKKQPVAFWCNPISGHNTLYWYLQNLGQGPELLIRYENEEAVDDSQLPKDRFSAERLKGVDSTLKIQPAELGDSAVYLCASSVTGGANSPLHFGNGTRLTVT.

The chain couples TRBV7-9 to TRBJ2-7; 8 bases align to TRBD1. The CDR3 is 14 residues long. Germline CDR1 is SEHNR and CDR2 is FQNEAQ (reference sequence). With V trimmed by 3 bases and J by 3 bases, 4 bases remained unmatched. As DNA, the CDR3 is TGTGCCAGCAGCTTGACAGGGGTGGTCTACGAGCAGTACTTC. It yields the protein CASSLTGVVYEQYF.

The rearrangement joins TRBV7-9 to TRBJ2-7; 7 bases match TRBD2. The CDR3 runs to 13 residues. V shed 4 bases, J shed 4 bases, and the junction held 4 bases outside the gene matches. Germline assignment: CDR1 SEHNR and CDR2 FQNEAQ (reference sequence). The DNA of the CDR3 is TGTGCCAGCAGCTCCCTAGCGGTATACGAGCAGTACTTC. Its protein is CASSSLAVYEQYF.

The V and J genes are TRBV5-4 and TRBJ2-7; the match to TRBD1 covers 7 bases. The ends lost 3 bases at V and 6 bases at J; junction bases unmatched: 9. The length of the CDR3 is 14 residues. Germline CDR1 and CDR2: SGHNT and YYREEE (reference sequence). The chain's CDR3 is CASSSVDRAGEQYF. CDR3 DNA: TGTGCCAGCAGCTCCGTTGACAGGGCAGGCGAGCAGTACTTC.

CDR3: CASSPPPRGGVTDTQYF. The CDR3 DNA follows: TGTGCCAGCTCACCACCCCCCCGAGGGGGGGTCACAGATACGCAGTATTTT. The chain combines TRBV18 with TRBJ2-3; D may be TRBD2 (7 bases). Germline loops: CDR1 KGHSH, CDR2 LQKENI. The CDR3 is 17 amino acids. Trimming shortened V by 0 bases and J by 2 bases, and 15 bases separated the two germline ends.

The gene calls are TRBV6-5 and TRBJ1-5; D uncertain. V was cut by 0 bases and J by 0 bases, with 6 bases left in between. The CDR3 sequence is 15 residues long. CDR1 MNHEY and CDR2 SVGAGI come from the germline V gene. DNA of the CDR3: TGTGCCAGCAGTTACTCGATGGATAGCAATCAGCCCCAGCATTTT. This codes for CASSYSMDSNQPQHF.

The rearrangement uses TRBV11-2 and TRBJ1-1, with a tentative D call TRBD1 (6 bases). Germline assignment: CDR1 SGHAT and CDR2 FQNNGV. The CDR3 runs to 16 residues. Trimming pared 2 bases from V and 4 bases from J, leaving 17 bases between. The chain's CDR3 is CASSLTGRQVGTEAFF. As DNA, the CDR3 is TGTGCCAGCAGCTTAACGGGCCGACAGGTGGGCACTGAAGCTTTCTTT.

The V call is TRBV30, the J call TRBJ1-4; D is undetermined. Germline V gene sequence: CDR1 GTSNPN, CDR2 SVGIG (reference sequence). CDR3 length: 13 amino acids. V lost 0 bases and J 7 bases, leaving 9 bases between the germline ends. This CDR3 reads CAWSVSRGEKLFF. In nucleotides, the CDR3 is TGTGCCTGGAGTGTATCCCGGGGTGAAAAACTGTTTTTT.

The chain carries TRBV20-1 and TRBJ2-7; 10 bases align to TRBD1. The CDR3 loop spans 14 amino acids. Germline V CDR1 and CDR2: DFQATT, SNEGSKA (reference sequence). With V trimmed by 3 bases and J by 5 bases, 7 bases remained unmatched. The chain's CDR3 is CSASRDRGGNEQYF. The CDR3 nucleotides are TGCAGTGCTAGTAGGGACAGGGGAGGCAACGAGCAGTACTTC.

This sequence joins TRBV7-3 and TRBJ2-1; D tentatively reads TRBD1 or TRBD2 (5 bases each). Germline V gene lookup returns CDR1 SGHTA and CDR2 FQGTGA. The CDR3 sequence is 15 residues long. With 2 bases removed from V and 7 bases from J, the gap between germline ends came to 15 bases. CDR3 protein: CASSLDPGRSNEQFF. CDR3 DNA: TGTGCCAGCAGCTTAGATCCGGGACGGTCAAATGAGCAGTTCTTC.

The rearrangement uses TRBV18 and TRBJ2-1, with 12 bases that match TRBD2. CDR3 length: 16 residues. V shed 5 bases, J shed 6 bases, and the junction held 8 bases outside the gene matches. Germline V gene lookup returns CDR1 KGHSH and CDR2 LQKENI. The CDR3 nucleotides read TGTGCCAGCTCATACCAGGCACTAGCGGGGGGCAATGAGCAGTTCTTC. Its protein product is CASSYQALAGGNEQFF.

The rearrangement joins TRBV27 to TRBJ1-6, with D possibly TRBD1 on 6 matching bases. The CDR3 extends over 15 amino acids. V was trimmed by 6 bases and J by 7 bases, leaving 16 bases between them. CDR1 is MNHEY and CDR2 is SMNVEV in the germline V gene (reference sequence). As DNA, the CDR3 is TGTGCCAGCAGCACCCAGGGGACTGAGAATTCACCCCTCCACTTT. It codes for CASSTQGTENSPLHF.

The chain joins TRBV2 to TRBJ2-3; 13 bases are a match to TRBD2. This CDR3 contains 15 residues. The trim removed 7 bases at V and 4 bases at J, leaving 5 bases unmatched. Germline V lookup: CDR1 SNHLY, CDR2 FYNNEI. CDR3 in amino acids: CASTPGLAGADTQYF. CDR3 nucleotide sequence: TGTGCCAGCACCCCCGGACTAGCGGGGGCAGATACGCAGTATTTT.

J is TRBJ1-4 and V is TRBV9, with D unresolved. CDR1 and CDR2 from the germline V gene are SGDLS and YYNGEE. V dropped 0 bases and J dropped 4 bases, with 7 bases sitting between them. The CDR3 covers 14 residues. The CDR3 nucleotides are TGTGCCAGCAGCGTAGCGGGTCTTAATGAAAAACTGTTTTTT. Its protein is CASSVAGLNEKLFF.

This chain connects TRBV19 to TRBJ2-2; 7 nucleotides agree with TRBD2. This CDR3 has 14 amino acids. In germline, CDR1 is LNHDA, CDR2 SQIVND (reference sequence). V was clipped by 3 bases and J by 8 bases; unmatched bases: 6. The CDR3 region has the DNA TGTGCCAGTAGTATCAATGGCGGGGGAGGGGAGCTGTTTTTT. Amino acid sequence: CASSINGGGGELFF.

The chain links TRBV7-9 to TRBJ1-1; D is undetermined. With 5 bases removed from V and 8 bases from J, the gap between germline ends came to 12 bases. Germline values: CDR1 SEHNR, CDR2 FQNEAQ (reference sequence). CDR3 size: 12 residues. The CDR3 region has the DNA TGTGCCAGCAGCCCCCAAGGCCTGGAAGCTTTCTTT. This encodes CASSPQGLEAFF.